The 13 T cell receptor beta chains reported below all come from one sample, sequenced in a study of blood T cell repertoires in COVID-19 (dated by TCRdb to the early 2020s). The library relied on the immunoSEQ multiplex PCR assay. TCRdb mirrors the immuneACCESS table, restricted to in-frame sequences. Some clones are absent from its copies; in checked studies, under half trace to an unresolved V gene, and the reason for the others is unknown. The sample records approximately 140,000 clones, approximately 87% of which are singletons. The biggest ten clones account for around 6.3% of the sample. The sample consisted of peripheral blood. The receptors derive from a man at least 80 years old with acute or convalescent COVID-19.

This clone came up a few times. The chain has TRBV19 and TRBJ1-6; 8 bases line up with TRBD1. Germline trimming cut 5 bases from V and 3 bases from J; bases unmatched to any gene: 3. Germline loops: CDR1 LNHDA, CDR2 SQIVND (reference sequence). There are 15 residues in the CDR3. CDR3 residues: CASSVQGDYNSPLHF. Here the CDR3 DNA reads TGTGCCAGTAGTGTACAGGGGGACTATAATTCACCCCTCCACTTT. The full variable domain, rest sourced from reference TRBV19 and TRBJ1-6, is DGGITQSPKYLFRKEGQNVTLSCEQNLNHDAMYWYRQDPGQGLRLIYYSQIVNDFQKGDIAEGYSVSREKKESFPLTVTSAQKNPTAFYLCASSVQGDYNSPLHFGNGTRLTVT.

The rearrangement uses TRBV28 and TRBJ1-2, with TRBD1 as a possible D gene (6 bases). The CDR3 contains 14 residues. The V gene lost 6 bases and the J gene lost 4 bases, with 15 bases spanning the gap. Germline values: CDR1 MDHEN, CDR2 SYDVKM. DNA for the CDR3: TGTGCCAGCAGGGCCCAGGGGCGACCCTATGGCTACACCTTC. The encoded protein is CASRAQGRPYGYTF.

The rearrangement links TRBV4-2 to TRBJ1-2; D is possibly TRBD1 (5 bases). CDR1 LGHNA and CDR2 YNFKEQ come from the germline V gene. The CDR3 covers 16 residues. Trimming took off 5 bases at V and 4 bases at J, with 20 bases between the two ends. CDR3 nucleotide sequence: TGTGCCAGCAGCTCGGGACCCCCGGGACTCGGCTATGGCTACACCTTC. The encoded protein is CASSSGPPGLGYGYTF.

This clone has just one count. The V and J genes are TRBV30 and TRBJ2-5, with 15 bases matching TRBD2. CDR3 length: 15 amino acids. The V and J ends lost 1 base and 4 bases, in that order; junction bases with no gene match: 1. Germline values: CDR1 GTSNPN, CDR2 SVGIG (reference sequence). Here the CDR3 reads CAWSGGLAGGETQYF. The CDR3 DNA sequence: TGTGCCTGGAGTGGGGGACTAGCGGGAGGAGAGACCCAGTACTTC.

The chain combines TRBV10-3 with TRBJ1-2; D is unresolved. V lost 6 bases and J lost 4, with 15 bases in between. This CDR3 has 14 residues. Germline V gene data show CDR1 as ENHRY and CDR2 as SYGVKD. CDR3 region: CAIRPISGSYGYTF. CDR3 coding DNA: TGTGCCATCAGGCCGATTTCAGGTAGCTATGGCTACACCTTC.

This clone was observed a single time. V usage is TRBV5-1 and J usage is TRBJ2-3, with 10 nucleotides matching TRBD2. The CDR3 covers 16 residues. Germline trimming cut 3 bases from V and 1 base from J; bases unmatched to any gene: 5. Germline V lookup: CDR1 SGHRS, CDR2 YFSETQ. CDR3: CASSSSGGAGTDTQYF. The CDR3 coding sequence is TGCGCCAGCAGCTCAAGCGGGGGGGCCGGCACAGATACGCAGTATTTT.

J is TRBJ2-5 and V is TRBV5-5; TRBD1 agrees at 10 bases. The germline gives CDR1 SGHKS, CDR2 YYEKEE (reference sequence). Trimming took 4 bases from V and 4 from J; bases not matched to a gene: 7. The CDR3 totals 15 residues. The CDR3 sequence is CASSRRGTGVETQYF. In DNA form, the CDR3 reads TGTGCCAGCAGCCGAAGAGGGACAGGGGTAGAGACCCAGTACTTC.

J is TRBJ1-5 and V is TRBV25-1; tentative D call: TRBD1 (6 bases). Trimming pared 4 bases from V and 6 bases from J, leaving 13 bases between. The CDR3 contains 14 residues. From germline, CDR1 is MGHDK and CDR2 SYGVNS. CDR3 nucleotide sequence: TGTGCCAGCAGTGGAACAGGGTTCATTCAGCCCCAGCATTTT. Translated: CASSGTGFIQPQHF.

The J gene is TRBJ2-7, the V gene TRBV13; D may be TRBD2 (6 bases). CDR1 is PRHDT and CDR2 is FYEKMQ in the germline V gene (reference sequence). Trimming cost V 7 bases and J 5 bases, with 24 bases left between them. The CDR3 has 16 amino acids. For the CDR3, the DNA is TGTGCCAGCACTCCTTCCTCCGGGACGGGGGTAGACGAGCAGTACTTC. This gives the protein CASTPSSGTGVDEQYF.

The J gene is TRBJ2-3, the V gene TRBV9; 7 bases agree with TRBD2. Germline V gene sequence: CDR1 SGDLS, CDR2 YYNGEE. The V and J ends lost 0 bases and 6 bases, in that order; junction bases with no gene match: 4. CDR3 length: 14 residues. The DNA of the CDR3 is TGTGCCAGCAGCGTAGCAGGGCGGGAGGATACGCAGTATTTT. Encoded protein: CASSVAGREDTQYF.

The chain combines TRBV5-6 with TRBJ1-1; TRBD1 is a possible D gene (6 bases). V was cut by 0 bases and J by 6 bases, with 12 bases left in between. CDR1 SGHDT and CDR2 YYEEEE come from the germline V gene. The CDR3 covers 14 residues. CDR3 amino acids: CASSLEQGWAEAFF. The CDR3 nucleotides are TGTGCCAGCAGCTTGGAGCAGGGGTGGGCTGAAGCTTTCTTT.

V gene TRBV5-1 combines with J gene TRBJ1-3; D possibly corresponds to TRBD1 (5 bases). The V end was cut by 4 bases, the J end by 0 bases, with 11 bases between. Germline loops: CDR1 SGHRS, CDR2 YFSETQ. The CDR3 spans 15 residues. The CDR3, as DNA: TGCGCCAGCAGCACGGACACCTTCTCTGGAAACACCATATATTTT. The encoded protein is CASSTDTFSGNTIYF.

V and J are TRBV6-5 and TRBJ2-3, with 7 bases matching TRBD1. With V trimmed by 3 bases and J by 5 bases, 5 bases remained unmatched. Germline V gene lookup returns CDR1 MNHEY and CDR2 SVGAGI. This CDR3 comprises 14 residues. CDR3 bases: TGTGCCAGCAGTTATACAGGGGAGTTAGATACGCAGTATTTT. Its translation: CASSYTGELDTQYF.